This T cell receptor beta chain was captured in a study of shared T cell receptors in the human thymus. Trimming cost V 6 bases and J 4 bases, with 7 bases left between them. Per the germline V gene, CDR1 is MNHNY and CDR2 is SVGAGI (reference sequence). The CDR3 sequence is 12 residues long. The table came from immunoSEQ multiplex PCR; TCRdb's copy has only in-frame clones and leaves some out. This table holds about 730,000 clones, approximately 85% found once. These records were also assigned to another study, of human thymus T cells. That source notes: Donors were healthy Finnish infants having corrective surgery for congenital heart defects. Thymus pieces cut out during corrective heart surgery were the tissue that was used.

This chain joins TRBV6-6 and TRBJ1-5; unclear D gene. This receptor was taken from a girl less than two years old with a congenital heart defect. Sequenced: thymocytes. The CDR3 sequence is CASRSINQPQHF. CDR3 DNA: TGTGCCAGCAGATCTATTAATCAGCCCCAGCATTTT.